The rows below give T cell receptor beta chains drawn from one sample of a study of shared clonotypes between healthy human individuals. Clones were sequenced by immunoSEQ multiplex PCR, and TCRdb holds only the in-frame ones, with some missing. The sample includes about 2,500,000 clones, around nine tenths seen only once; the top ten take 0.11% to 0.15%. The sample taken for sequencing was naive CD4+ T cells sorted from blood. These receptor sequences come from a man younger than 35 in good health. The CDR3 runs from the conserved cysteine through the conserved F or W. The D gene is left open where the match is weak. Expanded clones get a size class; other rows say once, few or many, or leave the size out.

clone_size j_call d_call v_call cdr3_nt cdr3_aa
- TRBJ2-3 TRBD1 TRBV7-2 TGTGCCAGCAGCCCAGGGGGGACAGGGGGCACAGATACGCAGTATTTT CASSPGGTGGTDTQYF
- TRBJ1-5 - TRBV19 TGTGCCAGTAGTATCCTCGAAGTCTATCAGCCCCAGCATTTT CASSILEVYQPQHF
- TRBJ2-3 - TRBV5-1 TGCGCCAGCAGCCCCGGGAGCACTAGCACAGATACGCAGTATTTT CASSPGSTSTDTQYF
- TRBJ2-2 - TRBV19 TGTGCCAGTAACCAGGGCCTTGAAACCGGGGAGCTGTTTTTT CASNQGLETGELFF
- TRBJ2-2 - TRBV5-1 TGCGCCAGCAGCTTGGAAGTAAACACCGGGGAGCTGTTTTTT CASSLEVNTGELFF
- TRBJ2-1 - TRBV7-9 TGTGCCAGCAGCTTAGTCCCGCCGACGGGGAATGAGCAGTTCTTC CASSLVPPTGNEQFF
- TRBJ2-3 TRBD2 TRBV5-1 TGCGCCAGCAGCTTGGGAGGACTAGCGGCTAGCACAGATACGCAGTATTTT CASSLGGLAASTDTQYF
- TRBJ1-1 - TRBV5-4 TGTGCCAGCAGCCCTCAGGAGGCGGGGAACACTGAAGCTTTCTTT CASSPQEAGNTEAFF
- TRBJ2-1 TRBD2 TRBV6-5 TGTGCCAGCAGGGATGGACTAGCGGCTTATAATGAGCAGTTCTTC CASRDGLAAYNEQFF
- TRBJ1-4 - TRBV19 TGTGCCAGTAGTCCTCGACAGGATGGTGAAAAACTGTTTTTT CASSPRQDGEKLFF
- TRBJ2-7 TRBD1 TRBV7-9 TGTGCCAGCAGTCCTGGACAGGGGCCGTTCGAGCAGTACTTC CASSPGQGPFEQYF
few TRBJ2-2 - TRBV4-3 TGCGCCAGCAGCCAGGTTGGCGGGGAGCTGTTTTTT CASSQVGGELFF
- TRBJ2-4 - TRBV21-1 TGTGCCAGCAGCAAAGCGCTGAGACCACAGGGGGTAGCCAAAAACATTCAGTACTTC CASSKALRPQGVAKNIQYF
- TRBJ1-2 - TRBV9 TGTGCCAGCAGCGTCGACGGCGCTCCTGCCACGATCTTCTCCTTC CASSVDGAPATIFSF
- TRBJ1-1 - TRBV10-1 TGCGCCAGCAGTGAGTCAGGCCGGAACACTGAAGCTTTCTTT CASSESGRNTEAFF
- TRBJ1-6 TRBD1 TRBV18 TGTGCCAGCGACCGGGGACAGAACTATAATTCACCCCTCCACTTT CASDRGQNYNSPLHF